This T cell receptor beta chain was captured in a study of T cell repertoires in cytomegalovirus infection. Study summary: Both a matching HLA type and CMV infection were indicated by public TCR beta signatures.

The germline gives CDR1 SGHVS, CDR2 FNYEAQ. The germline V and J ends were trimmed by 5 bases and 7 bases, with 24 bases remaining between them. CDR3 length equals 16 residues. In TCRdb, the reads were re-called with MiXCR into one record per CDR3 protein. The sample has roughly 760,000 distinct CDR3 sequences, about 40% seen once. V is TRBV7-6 and J is TRBJ2-7; a possible D gene is TRBD1 (5 bases). This clonotype was obtained from a human donor in good health (CMV status not recorded). Some clones in this sample may be carry-over from other donors' samples. What was sequenced was PBMCs. This chain's CDR3 is CASSPGSGLGFGEQYF. The CDR3 nucleotides are TGTGCCAGCAGCCCTGGTTCAGGGTTGGGTTTCGGAGAGCAGTACTTC.